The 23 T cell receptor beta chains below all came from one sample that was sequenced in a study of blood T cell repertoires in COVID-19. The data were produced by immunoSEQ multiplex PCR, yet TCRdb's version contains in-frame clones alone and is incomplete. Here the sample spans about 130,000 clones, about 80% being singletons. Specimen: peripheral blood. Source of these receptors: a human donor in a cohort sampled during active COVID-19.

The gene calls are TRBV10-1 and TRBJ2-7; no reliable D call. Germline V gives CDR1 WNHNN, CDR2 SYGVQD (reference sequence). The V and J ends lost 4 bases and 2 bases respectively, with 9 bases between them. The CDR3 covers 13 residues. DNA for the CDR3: TGCGCCAGCAGTGGAGAAATTACCTACGAGCAGTACTTC. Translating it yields CASSGEITYEQYF.

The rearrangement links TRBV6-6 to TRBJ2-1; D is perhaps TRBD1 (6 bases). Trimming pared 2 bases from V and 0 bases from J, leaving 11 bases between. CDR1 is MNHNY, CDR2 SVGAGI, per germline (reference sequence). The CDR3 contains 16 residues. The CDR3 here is CASSYGQRSSYNEQFF. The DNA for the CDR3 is TGTGCCAGCAGTTACGGACAGAGGAGCTCCTACAATGAGCAGTTCTTC.

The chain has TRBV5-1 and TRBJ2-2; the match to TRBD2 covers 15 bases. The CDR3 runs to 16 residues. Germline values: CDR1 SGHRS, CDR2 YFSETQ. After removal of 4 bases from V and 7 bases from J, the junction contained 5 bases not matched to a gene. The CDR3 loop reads CASSLGLAGGVGELFF. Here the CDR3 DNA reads TGCGCCAGCAGCCTGGGACTAGCGGGGGGAGTCGGGGAGCTGTTTTTT. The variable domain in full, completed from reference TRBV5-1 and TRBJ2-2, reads KAGVTQTPRYLIKTRGQQVTLSCSPISGHRSVSWYQQTPGQGLQFLFEYFSETQRNKGNFPGRFSGRQFSNSRSEMNVSTLELGDSALYLCASSLGLAGGVGELFFGEGSRLTVL.

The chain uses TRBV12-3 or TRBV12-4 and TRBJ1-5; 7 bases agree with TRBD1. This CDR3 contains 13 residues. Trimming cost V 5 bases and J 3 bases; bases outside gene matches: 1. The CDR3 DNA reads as TGTGCCAGCAGTGGACAGGCCAATCAGCCCCAGCATTTT. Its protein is CASSGQANQPQHF.

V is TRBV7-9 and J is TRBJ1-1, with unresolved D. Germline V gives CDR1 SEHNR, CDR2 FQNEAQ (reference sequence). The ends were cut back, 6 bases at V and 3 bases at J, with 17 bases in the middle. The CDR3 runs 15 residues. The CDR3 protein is CASSPWEMRDTEAFF. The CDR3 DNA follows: TGTGCCAGCAGTCCCTGGGAGATGAGGGACACTGAAGCTTTCTTT.

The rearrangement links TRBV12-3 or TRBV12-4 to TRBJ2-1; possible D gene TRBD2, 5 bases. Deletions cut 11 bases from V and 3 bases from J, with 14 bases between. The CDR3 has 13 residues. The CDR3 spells CAPGKGLYNEQFF. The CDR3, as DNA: TGTGCCCCCGGGAAGGGTCTCTACAATGAGCAGTTCTTC.

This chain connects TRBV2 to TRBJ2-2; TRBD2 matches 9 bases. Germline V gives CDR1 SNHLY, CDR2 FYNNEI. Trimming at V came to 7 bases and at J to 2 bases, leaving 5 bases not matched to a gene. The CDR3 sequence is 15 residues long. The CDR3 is CASTRLAANTGELFF. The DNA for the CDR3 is TGTGCCAGCACTCGACTAGCGGCTAACACCGGGGAGCTGTTTTTT. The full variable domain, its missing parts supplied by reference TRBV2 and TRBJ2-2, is EPEVTQTPSHQVTQMGQEVILRCVPISNHLYFYWYRQILGQKVEFLVSFYNNEISEKSEIFDDQFSVERPDGSNFTLKIRSTKLEDSAMYFCASTRLAANTGELFFGEGSRLTVL.

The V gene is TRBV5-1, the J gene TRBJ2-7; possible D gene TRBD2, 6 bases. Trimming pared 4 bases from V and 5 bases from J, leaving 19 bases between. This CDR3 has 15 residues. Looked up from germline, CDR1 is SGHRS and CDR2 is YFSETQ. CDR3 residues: CASSRGGHQGNEQYF. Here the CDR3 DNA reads TGCGCCAGCAGCCGGGGAGGCCATCAGGGAAACGAGCAGTACTTC. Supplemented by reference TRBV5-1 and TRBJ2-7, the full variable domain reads KAGVTQTPRYLIKTRGQQVTLSCSPISGHRSVSWYQQTPGQGLQFLFEYFSETQRNKGNFPGRFSGRQFSNSRSEMNVSTLELGDSALYLCASSRGGHQGNEQYFGPGTRLTVT.

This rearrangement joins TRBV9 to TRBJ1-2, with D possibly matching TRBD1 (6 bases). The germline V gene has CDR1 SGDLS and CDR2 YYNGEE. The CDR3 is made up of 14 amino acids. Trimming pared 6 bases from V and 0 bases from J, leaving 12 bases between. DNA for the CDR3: TGTGCCAGCACCCGCGAGGGGGCTAACTATGGCTACACCTTC. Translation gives CASTREGANYGYTF.

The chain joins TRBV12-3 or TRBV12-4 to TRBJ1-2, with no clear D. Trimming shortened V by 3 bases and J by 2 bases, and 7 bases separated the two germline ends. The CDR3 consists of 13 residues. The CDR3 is CASSFRGNYGYTF. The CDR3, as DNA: TGTGCCAGCAGTTTCAGAGGGAACTATGGCTACACCTTC.

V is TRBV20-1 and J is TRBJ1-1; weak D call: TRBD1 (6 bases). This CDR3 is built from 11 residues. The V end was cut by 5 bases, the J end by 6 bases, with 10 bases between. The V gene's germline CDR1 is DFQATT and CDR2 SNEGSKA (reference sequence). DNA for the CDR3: TGCAGTGCTCAGGGGCCGGCTGAAGCTTTCTTT. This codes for CSAQGPAEAFF.

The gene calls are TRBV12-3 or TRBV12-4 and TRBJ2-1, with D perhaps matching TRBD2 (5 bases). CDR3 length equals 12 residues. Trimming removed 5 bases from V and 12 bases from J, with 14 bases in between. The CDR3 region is CASSDRGLSQFF. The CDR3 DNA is TGTGCCAGCAGTGATAGAGGGCTGTCGCAGTTCTTC.

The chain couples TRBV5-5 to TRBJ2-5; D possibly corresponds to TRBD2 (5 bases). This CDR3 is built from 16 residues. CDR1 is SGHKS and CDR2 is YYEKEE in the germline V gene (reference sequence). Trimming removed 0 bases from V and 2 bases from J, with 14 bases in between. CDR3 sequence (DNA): TGTGCCAGCAGCTTGGCACCATCCCGGGGTCAAGAGACCCAGTACTTC. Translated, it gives CASSLAPSRGQETQYF.

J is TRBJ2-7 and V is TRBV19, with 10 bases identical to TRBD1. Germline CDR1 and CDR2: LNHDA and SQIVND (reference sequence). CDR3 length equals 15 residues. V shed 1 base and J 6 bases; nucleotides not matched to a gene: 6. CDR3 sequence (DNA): TGTGCCAGTAGTATAGGGTCGGGACAGGGGTTCGAGCAGTACTTC. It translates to CASSIGSGQGFEQYF.

Here the CDR3 DNA reads TGTGCCAGCAGGAATGACAGGGGCTACCAAGAGACCCAGTACTTC. Translated: CASRNDRGYQETQYF. The chain has TRBV2 and TRBJ2-5; 8 positions match TRBD1. Trimming removed 6 bases from V and 0 bases from J; junction bases left unmatched: 6. The CDR3 sequence is 15 residues long. CDR1 SNHLY and CDR2 FYNNEI come from the germline V gene.

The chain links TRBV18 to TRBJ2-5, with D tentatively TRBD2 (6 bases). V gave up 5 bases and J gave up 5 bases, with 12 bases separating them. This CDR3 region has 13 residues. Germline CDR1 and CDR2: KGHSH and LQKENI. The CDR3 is CASSTRLGETQYF. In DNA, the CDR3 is TGTGCCAGCTCAACTCGACTAGGGGAGACCCAGTACTTC.

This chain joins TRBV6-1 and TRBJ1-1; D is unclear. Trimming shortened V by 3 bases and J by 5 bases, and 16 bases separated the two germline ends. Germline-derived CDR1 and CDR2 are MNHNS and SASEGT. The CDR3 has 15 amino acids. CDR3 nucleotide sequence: TGTGCCAGCAGTGAGGAAATGGGCGGGATAACTGAAGCTTTCTTT. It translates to CASSEEMGGITEAFF.

The CDR3 bases are TGTGCCAGCAGTTCAGGTGCCGATGGGGAGCAGTACTTC. Protein sequence: CASSSGADGEQYF. The rearrangement joins TRBV6-5 to TRBJ2-7; no reliable D call. This CDR3 has 13 residues. Trimming shortened V by 4 bases and J by 7 bases, and 14 bases separated the two germline ends. Germline V gene data show CDR1 as MNHEY and CDR2 as SVGAGI.

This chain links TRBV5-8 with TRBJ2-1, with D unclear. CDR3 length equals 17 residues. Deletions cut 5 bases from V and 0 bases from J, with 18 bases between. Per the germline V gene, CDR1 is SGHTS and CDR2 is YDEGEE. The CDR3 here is CASSLGSSLSSYNEQFF. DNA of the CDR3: TGTGCCAGCAGTCTGGGTAGCTCCCTGAGCTCCTACAATGAGCAGTTCTTC.

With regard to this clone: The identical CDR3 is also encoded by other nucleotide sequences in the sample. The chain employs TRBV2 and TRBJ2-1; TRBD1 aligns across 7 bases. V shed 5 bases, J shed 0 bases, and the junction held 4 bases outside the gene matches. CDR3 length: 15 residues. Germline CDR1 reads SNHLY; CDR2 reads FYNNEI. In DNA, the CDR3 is TGTGCCAGCAGTCCTGACAGGGCCTCCTACAATGAGCAGTTCTTC. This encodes CASSPDRASYNEQFF.

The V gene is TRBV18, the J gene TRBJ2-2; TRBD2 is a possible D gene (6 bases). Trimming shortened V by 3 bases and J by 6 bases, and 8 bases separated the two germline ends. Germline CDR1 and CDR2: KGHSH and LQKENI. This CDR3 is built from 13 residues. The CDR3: CASSPGGAGELFF. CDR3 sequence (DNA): TGTGCCAGCTCACCGGGGGGAGCCGGGGAGCTGTTTTTT.

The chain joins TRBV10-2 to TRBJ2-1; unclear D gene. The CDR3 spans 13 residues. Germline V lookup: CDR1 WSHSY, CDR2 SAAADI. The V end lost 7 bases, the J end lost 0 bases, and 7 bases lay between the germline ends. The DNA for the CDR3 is TGCGCCAGCACCGACTTCTCCTACAATGAGCAGTTCTTC. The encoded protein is CASTDFSYNEQFF.

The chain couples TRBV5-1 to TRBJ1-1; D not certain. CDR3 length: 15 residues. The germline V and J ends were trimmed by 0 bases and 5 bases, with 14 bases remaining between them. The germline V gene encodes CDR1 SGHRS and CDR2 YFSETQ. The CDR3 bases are TGCGCCAGCAGCTTGGATGGCGGGCCGGGGACTGAAGCTTTCTTT. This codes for CASSLDGGPGTEAFF.